This TCR beta chain was identified in a study of blood T cell repertoires in COVID-19 (dated by TCRdb to 2020 to 2021). Turning to the overall study: The collaborator samples originated in the United States, Italy and Spain and spanned the acute and convalescent phases of COVID-19. Samples were obtained from the ongoing ImmuneRACE study (first 160 participants) and from 1,000 to 1,500 subjects provided by 6 global collaborators. Deeply sampled blood TCRbeta repertoires from subjects exposed to, actively infected with, or recovered from COVID-19 were included in the dataset. A freely available public database, intended as a resource for researchers studying the immune response to SARS-CoV-2, is where the repertoires were released. HLA class I and class II types, where available, came from metadata supplied by the sample provider rather than from assay-based typing. A de-identified subject ID, COVID-19 status, age in years and sex were almost always included in the sample metadata. The prospective study material was composed of cDNA or gDNA derived from T cells, B-cell-depleted T cells, or PBMCs.

Collaborating institutions collected whole blood in K2EDTA tubes following their own protocols. For TCRbeta analysis, collaborator samples were shipped as frozen whole blood, as isolated PBMCs, or as DNA extracted from either sample type. Relative to germline, V is missing 4 bases and J is missing 4 bases, with 6 bases of the junction outside any gene match. CDR1 and CDR2, per the germline V gene (reference sequence), are LNHNV and YYDKDF. Counted from cysteine to phenylalanine, this CDR3 has 15 amino acids. The kept DNA is CDR3 alone, 45 bases in frame from the first base. For this clone: This clone's antigen is unknown. It has no much larger one-base neighbor in the sample; base qualities were not kept.

TCRbeta CDR3 regions were amplified from genomic DNA by means of the immunoSEQ Assay, a bias-controlled multiplex PCR. In the paper's pipeline: Nucleated cell counts per sample were estimated from amplification of reference gene primers within the assay. To quantify the absolute abundance of each unique TCRbeta CDR3 rearrangement, sequence reads were collapsed and filtered. For each sample, productive Simpson clonality was calculated as the square root of Simpson's diversity index across productive rearrangements. TCRdb carries this immuneACCESS record with in-frame sequences only. Its versions omit some clonotypes, under half of them owing to an unresolved V gene in the studies checked, with the rest unexplained. V and J calls and clone size are those listed in that table; D and trimming were worked out from the DNA. The sample has a few hundred thousand clones on record, 75% to 90% of them singletons. The ten largest account for more than 2% of the sample.

What the research found in general, with its limitations: The quantity of clinical and demographic metadata differed by source and by participant and was supplied without curation.

The V and J genes are TRBV15 and TRBJ2-7, and 11 junctional nucleotides match TRBD1. Sample: peripheral blood. The sequence came from a young man with active or convalescent COVID-19. DNA sequence: TGTGCCACCAGCATTCCGGGACAGGGGGGGTACGAGCAGTACTTC. Its amino acids are CATSIPGQGGYEQYF.